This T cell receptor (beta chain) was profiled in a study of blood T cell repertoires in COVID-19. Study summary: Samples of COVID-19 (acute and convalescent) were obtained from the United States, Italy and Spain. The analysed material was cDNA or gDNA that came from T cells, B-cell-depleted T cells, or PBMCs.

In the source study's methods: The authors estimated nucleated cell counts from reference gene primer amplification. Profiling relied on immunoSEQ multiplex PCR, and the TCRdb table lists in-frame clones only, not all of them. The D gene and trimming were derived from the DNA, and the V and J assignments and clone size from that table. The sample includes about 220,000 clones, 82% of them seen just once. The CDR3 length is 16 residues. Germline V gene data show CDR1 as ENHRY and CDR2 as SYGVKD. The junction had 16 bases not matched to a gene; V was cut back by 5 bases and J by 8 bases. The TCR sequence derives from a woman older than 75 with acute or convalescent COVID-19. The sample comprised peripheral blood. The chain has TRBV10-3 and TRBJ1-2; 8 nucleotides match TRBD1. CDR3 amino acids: CAISRGTQGGPSGYTF. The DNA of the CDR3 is TGTGCCATCAGTCGGGGGACACAGGGGGGCCCCTCGGGCTACACCTTC.